Each of the 10 T cell receptor beta chains below was sequenced from the same sample in a study of blood T cell repertoires in COVID-19. Some clones are missing from TCRdb's copy, which holds only in-frame ones; the method was immunoSEQ multiplex PCR. Of some 60,000 clones detected, around 90% appear once; the ten largest clones hold approximately 2.5%. Material for sequencing was peripheral blood. Source of these receptors: a man in his sixties with acute or convalescent COVID-19.

The CDR3 nucleotides read TGTGCCAGCAGCATGACAGGGCTCGGGGAGCTGTTTTTT. Its protein is CASSMTGLGELFF. The V gene is TRBV6-4, the J gene TRBJ2-2; TRBD1 agrees at 7 bases. The V and J ends lost 6 bases and 7 bases, in that order; junction bases with no gene match: 5. The germline gives CDR1 MRHNA, CDR2 SNTAGT. The CDR3 has 13 residues.

This clone was recorded once. The J gene is TRBJ1-1, the V gene TRBV5-1; D possibly corresponds to TRBD1 (5 bases). V was shortened by 4 bases and J by 1 base, with 11 bases between the two germline ends. The germline gives CDR1 SGHRS, CDR2 YFSETQ. This CDR3 is built from 14 residues. DNA for the CDR3: TGCGCCAGCAGCCCACCAACAGGGAACACTGAAGCTTTCTTT. Translated, it gives CASSPPTGNTEAFF.

This rearrangement joins TRBV19 to TRBJ1-4, with 7 bases lining up with TRBD1. The CDR3 sequence is 16 residues long. Germline loops: CDR1 LNHDA, CDR2 SQIVND (reference sequence). Unmatched junction bases numbered 8, after V lost 4 bases and J lost 3 bases. CDR3 sequence (DNA): TGTGCCAGTAGTACCTATCGACAGGGCTCTAATGAAAAACTGTTTTTT. It specifies CASSTYRQGSNEKLFF.

The chain couples TRBV6-4 to TRBJ1-4; D unclear. V lost 2 bases and J lost 8, with 12 bases in between. Germline CDR1 MRHNA, CDR2 SNTAGT. The CDR3 runs 14 residues. CDR3 coding DNA: TGTGCCAGCAGTGACAGACACGGAGGGGAAAAACTGTTTTTT. It encodes CASSDRHGGEKLFF.

The chain combines TRBV2 with TRBJ1-3; D ambiguous. The CDR3 sequence is 15 residues long. The V end lost 3 bases, the J end lost 0 bases, and 9 bases lay between the germline ends. CDR1 and CDR2 (germline): SNHLY, FYNNEI. CDR3 residues: CASSDGDFSGNTIYF. The CDR3, as DNA: TGTGCCAGCAGTGATGGTGACTTCTCTGGAAACACCATATATTTT. Based on the CDR3 plus reference TRBV2 and TRBJ1-3, the full variable domain is EPEVTQTPSHQVTQMGQEVILRCVPISNHLYFYWYRQILGQKVEFLVSFYNNEISEKSEIFDDQFSVERPDGSNFTLKIRSTKLEDSAMYFCASSDGDFSGNTIYFGEGSWLTVV.

J is TRBJ1-2 and V is TRBV28, with a tentative D call TRBD1 (5 bases). The ends were cut back, 3 bases at V and 3 bases at J, with 11 bases in the middle. CDR1 MDHEN and CDR2 SYDVKM come from the germline V gene. The CDR3 runs 14 residues. In DNA, the CDR3 is TGTGCCAGCAGTTTGACAGACCCTTACTATGGCTACACCTTC. This codes for CASSLTDPYYGYTF.

The genes are TRBV5-1 and TRBJ2-1; 13 bases are shared with TRBD2. With V trimmed by 0 bases and J by 3 bases, 12 bases remained unmatched. Germline V gene sequence: CDR1 SGHRS, CDR2 YFSETQ. The CDR3 spans 20 residues. The CDR3 here is CASSLANRTSGSPIYNEQFF. CDR3 bases: TGCGCCAGCAGCTTGGCAAATAGGACTAGCGGGAGCCCTATCTACAATGAGCAGTTCTTC.

The chain combines TRBV23-1 with TRBJ1-2; possible D gene TRBD1, 6 bases. TRBV23-1 is placed among ORFs of uncertain function. With 7 bases removed from V and 5 bases from J, the gap between germline ends came to 14 bases. This CDR3 is built from 13 residues. Written as DNA, the CDR3 is TGCGCCAGCACACAGGGTAAGTGGTATGGCTACACCTTC. As protein: CASTQGKWYGYTF.

The chain joins TRBV7-9 to TRBJ2-7, with a possible D match to TRBD1 (5 bases). The CDR3 extends over 14 amino acids. Germline V gene data show CDR1 as SEHNR and CDR2 as FQNEAQ (reference sequence). The V gene lost 5 bases and the J gene lost 3 bases, with 14 bases spanning the gap. The CDR3 region has the DNA TGTGCCAGCAGCCGATCAGGGTACGGCTACGAGCAGTACTTC. Protein product: CASSRSGYGYEQYF. The full variable domain, completed using reference TRBV7-9 and TRBJ2-7, is DTGVSQNPRHKITKRGQNVTFRCDPISEHNRLYWYRQTLGQGPEFLTYFQNEAQLEKSRLLSDRFSAERPKGSFSTLEIQRTEQGDSAMYLCASSRSGYGYEQYFGPGTRLTVT.

The chain carries TRBV27 and TRBJ1-4, with TRBD1 identical over 7 bases. The CDR3 has 14 amino acids. CDR1 is MNHEY and CDR2 is SMNVEV in the germline V gene (reference sequence). V lost 4 bases and J lost 8; bases outside the gene matches: 7. CDR3 in DNA: TGTGCCAGCAGTTACTGGGGGACAGACGAAAAACTGTTTTTT. This codes for CASSYWGTDEKLFF.